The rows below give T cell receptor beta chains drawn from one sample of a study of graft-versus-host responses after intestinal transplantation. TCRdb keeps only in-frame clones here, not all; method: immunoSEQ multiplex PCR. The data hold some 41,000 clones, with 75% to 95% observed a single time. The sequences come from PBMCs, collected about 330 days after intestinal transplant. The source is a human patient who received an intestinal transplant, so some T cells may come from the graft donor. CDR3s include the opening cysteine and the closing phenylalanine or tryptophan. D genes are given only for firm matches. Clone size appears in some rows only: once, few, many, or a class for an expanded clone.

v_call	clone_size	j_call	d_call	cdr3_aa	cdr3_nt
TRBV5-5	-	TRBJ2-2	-	CASSAEITGELFF	TGTGCCAGCAGCGCAGAGATCACCGGGGAGCTGTTTTTT
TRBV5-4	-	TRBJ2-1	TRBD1	CASSFDRGPVLNEQFF	TGTGCCAGCAGCTTCGACAGGGGGCCGGTTCTAAATGAGCAGTTCTTC
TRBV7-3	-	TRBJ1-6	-	CASSLGNGSPLHF	TGTGCCAGCAGCTTAGGGAATGGGTCACCCCTCCACTTT
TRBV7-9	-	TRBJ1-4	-	CASSLAGGGEKLFF	TGTGCCAGCAGCTTAGCAGGGGGAGGAGAAAAACTGTTTTTT
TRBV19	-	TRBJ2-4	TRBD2	CASSTRLAGGEDIQYF	TGTGCCAGTAGTACCAGACTAGCGGGAGGGGAGGACATTCAGTACTTC
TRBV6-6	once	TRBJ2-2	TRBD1	CASSTTDRGWTGELFF	TGTGCCAGCAGTACCACTGACAGGGGGTGGACCGGGGAGCTGTTTTTT
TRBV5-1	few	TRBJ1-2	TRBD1	CASSLRQGARDRYGYTF	TGCGCCAGCAGCTTGAGACAGGGGGCGCGGGATAGGTATGGCTACACCTTC
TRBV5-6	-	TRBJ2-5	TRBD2	CASSLRLAGVPGGETQYF	TGTGCCAGCAGCTTGCGACTAGCGGGGGTCCCAGGGGGAGAGACCCAGTACTTC
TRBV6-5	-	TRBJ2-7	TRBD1	CASRGTGQSYEQYF	TGTGCCAGCAGGGGGACAGGGCAGTCCTACGAGCAGTACTTC
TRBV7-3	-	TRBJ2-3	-	CASSFGVGTDTQYF	TGTGCCAGCAGCTTCGGGGTCGGAACAGATACGCAGTATTTT
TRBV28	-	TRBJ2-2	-	CASSSNTGELFF	TGTGCCAGCAGTTCGAACACCGGGGAGCTGTTTTTT
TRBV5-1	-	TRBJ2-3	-	CASSPGGASDTQYF	TGCGCCAGCAGCCCGGGGGGCGCGTCGGATACGCAGTATTTT
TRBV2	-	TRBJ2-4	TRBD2	CASSEGSGAPKNIQYF	TGTGCCAGCAGTGAAGGGAGCGGGGCTCCCAAAAACATTCAGTACTTC
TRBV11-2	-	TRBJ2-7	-	CASSLGVLSYEQYF	TGTGCCAGCAGCTTAGGGGTACTGTCCTACGAGCAGTACTTC
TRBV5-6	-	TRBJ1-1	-	CASIKGRRPNTEAFF	TGTGCCAGCATCAAAGGACGGAGACCGAACACTGAAGCTTTCTTT
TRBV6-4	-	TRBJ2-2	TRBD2	CASFRLAGNTGELFF	TGTGCCAGCTTTCGACTAGCGGGGAACACCGGGGAGCTGTTTTTT
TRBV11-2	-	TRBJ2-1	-	CASSRGQLQYFYNEQFF	TGTGCCAGCAGTCGAGGACAGCTGCAATACTTCTACAATGAGCAGTTCTTC
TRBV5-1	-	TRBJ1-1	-	CASSRVGQNTEAFF	TGCGCCAGCAGCCGCGTGGGACAGAACACTGAAGCTTTCTTT
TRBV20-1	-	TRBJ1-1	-	CSASWGPEAFF	TGCAGTGCTAGTTGGGGGCCTGAAGCTTTCTTT
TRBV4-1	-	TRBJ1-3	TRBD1	CASSQVTGTGGNTIYF	TGCGCCAGCAGCCAAGTGACCGGGACAGGAGGAAACACCATATATTTT
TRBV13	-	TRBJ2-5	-	CASSLFGADQETQYF	TGTGCCAGCAGCTTATTTGGGGCAGACCAAGAGACCCAGTACTTC
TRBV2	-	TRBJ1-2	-	CASSEPRAIYGYTF	TGTGCCAGCAGTGAACCCAGGGCGATCTATGGCTACACCTTC
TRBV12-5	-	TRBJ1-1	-	CASGLVVWDSLGTEAFF	TGTGCTAGTGGTTTGGTGGTATGGGACTCCTTGGGCACTGAAGCTTTCTTT
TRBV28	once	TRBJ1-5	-	CASSSEVSGQDQPQHF	TGTGCCAGCAGTTCGGAAGTTTCGGGACAAGATCAGCCCCAGCATTTT
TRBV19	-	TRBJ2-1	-	CASSISGVFNEQFF	TGTGCCAGTAGTATAAGCGGTGTTTTCAATGAGCAGTTCTTC
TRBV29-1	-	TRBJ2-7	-	CSVVKGGLHEQYF	TGCAGCGTCGTGAAGGGGGGGCTTCACGAGCAGTACTTC
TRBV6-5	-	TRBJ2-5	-	CASSYGLRTPEETQYF	TGTGCCAGCAGTTACGGGCTCCGGACTCCCGAAGAGACCCAGTACTTC
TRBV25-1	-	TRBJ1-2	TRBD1	CASRGLGSGQGAHGYTF	TGTGCCAGCAGGGGCTTAGGATCCGGACAGGGGGCCCATGGCTACACCTTC
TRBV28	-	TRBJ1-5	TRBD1	CASSLRTGDFGNQPQHF	TGTGCCAGCAGTTTACGGACAGGGGATTTCGGCAATCAGCCCCAGCATTTT
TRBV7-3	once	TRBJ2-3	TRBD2	CASSLYSAGVGDTQYF	TGTGCCAGCAGCTTATACTCTGCGGGAGTGGGGGATACGCAGTATTTT
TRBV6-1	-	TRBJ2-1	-	CASTRTDNEQFF	TGTGCCAGCACTAGGACAGACAATGAGCAGTTCTTC
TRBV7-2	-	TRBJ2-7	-	CASSLPSSYEQYF	TGTGCCAGCAGCCTACCAAGCTCCTACGAGCAGTACTTC
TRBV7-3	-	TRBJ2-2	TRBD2	CASRLAANTGELFF	TGTGCCAGCAGGCTAGCGGCCAACACCGGGGAGCTGTTTTTT
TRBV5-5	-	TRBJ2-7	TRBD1	CASSLDRVSYEQYF	TGTGCCAGCAGTTTGGACAGGGTGTCCTACGAGCAGTACTTC
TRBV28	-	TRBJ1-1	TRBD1	CASSWGQGNTEAFF	TGTGCCAGCAGTTGGGGACAGGGCAACACTGAAGCTTTCTTT
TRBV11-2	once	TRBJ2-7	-	CASSFFSGGYEQYF	TGTGCCAGCAGCTTCTTTTCCGGCGGTTACGAGCAGTACTTC
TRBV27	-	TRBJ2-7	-	CASSFMSEQYF	TGTGCCAGCAGTTTCATGAGCGAGCAGTACTTC
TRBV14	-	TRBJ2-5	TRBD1	CASSPPGQHEQYF	TGTGCCAGCAGCCCGCCGGGACAGCATGAGCAGTACTTC
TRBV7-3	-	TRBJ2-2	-	CASSRQANTGELFF	TGTGCCAGCAGCCGACAGGCCAACACCGGGGAGCTGTTTTTT
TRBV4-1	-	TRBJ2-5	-	CASSQAGTRETQYF	TGCGCCAGCAGCCAAGCGGGGACCAGGGAGACCCAGTACTTC
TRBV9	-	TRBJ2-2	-	CASSVEISFGAGELFF	TGTGCCAGCAGCGTAGAAATTAGCTTTGGGGCCGGGGAGCTGTTTTTT
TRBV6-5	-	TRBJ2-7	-	CASSYLQDPFYEQYF	TGTGCCAGCAGTTACCTACAGGACCCATTCTACGAGCAGTACTTC
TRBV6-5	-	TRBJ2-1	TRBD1	CASGGTGVYNEQFF	TGTGCCAGCGGGGGAACAGGGGTCTACAATGAGCAGTTCTTC
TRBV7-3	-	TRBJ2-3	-	CASSRTGRTDTQYF	TGTGCCAGCAGCCGAACAGGCCGCACAGATACGCAGTATTTT
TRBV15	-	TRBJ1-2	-	CATSRDPQQGTNYGYTF	TGTGCCACCAGCAGAGACCCTCAACAGGGCACTAACTATGGCTACACCTTC
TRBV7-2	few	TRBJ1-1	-	CASSINRDYTEAFF	TGTGCCAGCAGCATAAACAGGGACTACACTGAAGCTTTCTTT
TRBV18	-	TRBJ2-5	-	CASSRQPQETQYF	TGTGCCAGCTCGAGACAGCCTCAAGAGACCCAGTACTTC